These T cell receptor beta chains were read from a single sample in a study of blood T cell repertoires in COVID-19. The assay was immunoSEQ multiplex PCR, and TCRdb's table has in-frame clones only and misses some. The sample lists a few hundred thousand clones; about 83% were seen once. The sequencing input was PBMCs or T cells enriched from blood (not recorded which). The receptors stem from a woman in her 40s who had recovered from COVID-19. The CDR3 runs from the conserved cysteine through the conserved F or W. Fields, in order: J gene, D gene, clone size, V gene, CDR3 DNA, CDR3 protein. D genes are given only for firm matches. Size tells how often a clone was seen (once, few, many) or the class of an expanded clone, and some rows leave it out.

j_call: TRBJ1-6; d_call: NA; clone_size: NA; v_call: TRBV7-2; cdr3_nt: TGTGCCAGCAGCTTATGGGAGTCCTATAATTCACCCCTCCACTTT; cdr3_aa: CASSLWESYNSPLHF
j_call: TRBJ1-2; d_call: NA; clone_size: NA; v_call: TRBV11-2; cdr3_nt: TGTGCCAGCAAAAAATCGGGAGCTTATGGCTACACCTTC; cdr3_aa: CASKKSGAYGYTF
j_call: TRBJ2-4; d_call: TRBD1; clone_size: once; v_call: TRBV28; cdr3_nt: TGTGCCAGCATTGGGACAGGGGGCTGGGCGGCCAAAAACATTCAGTACTTC; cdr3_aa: CASIGTGGWAAKNIQYF
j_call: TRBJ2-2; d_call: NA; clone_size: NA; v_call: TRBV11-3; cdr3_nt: TGTGCCAGCAGCTATGGGGGCTGGCGGGAGCTATCAGGGGAGCTGTTTTTT; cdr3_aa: CASSYGGWRELSGELFF
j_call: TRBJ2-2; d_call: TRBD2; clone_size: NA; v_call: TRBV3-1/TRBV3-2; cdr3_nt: TGTGCCAGCAGCCCCCGACTAGCGGGAGGGGGGATCGGGGAGCTGTTTTTT; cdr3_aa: CASSPRLAGGGIGELFF
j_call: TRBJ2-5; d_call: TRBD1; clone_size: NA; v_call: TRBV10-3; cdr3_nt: TGTGCCATCAGTGCAACAGGGGGCGCAGAGACCCAGTACTTC; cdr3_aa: CAISATGGAETQYF
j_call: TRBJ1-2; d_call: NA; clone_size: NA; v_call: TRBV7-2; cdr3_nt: TGTGCCAGCAGCTTAGGCGTGGGCCTTGGCTATGGCTACACCTTC; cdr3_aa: CASSLGVGLGYGYTF
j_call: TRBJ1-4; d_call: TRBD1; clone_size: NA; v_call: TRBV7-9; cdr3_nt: TGTGCCAGCAGCTCTGACAGGGGGAATGAAAAACTGTTTTTT; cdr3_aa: CASSSDRGNEKLFF
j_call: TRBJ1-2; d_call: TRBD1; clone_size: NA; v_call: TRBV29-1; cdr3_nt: TGCAGCGTTTCCGGGACAGTAAATAATAACTATGGCTACACCTTC; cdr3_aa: CSVSGTVNNNYGYTF
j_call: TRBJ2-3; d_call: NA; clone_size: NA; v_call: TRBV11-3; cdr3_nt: TGTGCCAGCAGCGCAGGACTGCCCCCAGGAGTTACGCAGTATTTT; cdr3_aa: CASSAGLPPGVTQYF
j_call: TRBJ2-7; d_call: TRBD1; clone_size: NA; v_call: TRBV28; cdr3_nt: TGTGCCAGCAGTTTACGGGACAGGGGTTTGCAGTACTTC; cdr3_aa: CASSLRDRGLQYF
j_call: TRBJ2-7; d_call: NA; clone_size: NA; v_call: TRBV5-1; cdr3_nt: TGCGCCAGCAGCTTGGCAATAGGCTCAGCGCTCTACGAGCAGTACTTC; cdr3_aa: CASSLAIGSALYEQYF
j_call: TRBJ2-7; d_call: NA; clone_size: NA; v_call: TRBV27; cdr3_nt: TGTGCCAGCAGTTTTTCTGGGACTGGGTTCGGGCGGGGACCATACGAGCAGTACTTC; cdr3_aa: CASSFSGTGFGRGPYEQYF
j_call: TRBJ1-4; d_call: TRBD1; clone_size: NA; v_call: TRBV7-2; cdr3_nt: TGTGCCAGCAGCCCACAGGGGGTTGAAAAACTGTTTTTT; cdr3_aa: CASSPQGVEKLFF
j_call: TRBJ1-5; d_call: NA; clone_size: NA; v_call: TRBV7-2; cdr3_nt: TGTGCCAGCAGCCTTATCGGGATTAATCAGCCCCAGCATTTT; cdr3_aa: CASSLIGINQPQHF
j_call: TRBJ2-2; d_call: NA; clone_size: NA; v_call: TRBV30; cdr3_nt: TGTGCCTGGAGTGTACGCGAGGACGGGGAGCTGTTTTTT; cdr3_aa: CAWSVREDGELFF
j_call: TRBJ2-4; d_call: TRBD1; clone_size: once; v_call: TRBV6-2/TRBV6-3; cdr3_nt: TGTGCCAGCAGTTGGCGACAGGGAGCACAGGAAAACATTCAGTACTTC; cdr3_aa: CASSWRQGAQENIQYF
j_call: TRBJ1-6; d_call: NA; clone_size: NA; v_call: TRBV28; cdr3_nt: TGTGCCAGCAGTGACAGACAGCTCTCAAATTCACCCCTCCACTTT; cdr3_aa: CASSDRQLSNSPLHF
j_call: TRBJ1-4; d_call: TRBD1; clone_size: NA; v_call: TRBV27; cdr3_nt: TGTGCCAGCAGTTCGAGACAGGGCGGTGAAAAACTGTTTTTT; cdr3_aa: CASSSRQGGEKLFF
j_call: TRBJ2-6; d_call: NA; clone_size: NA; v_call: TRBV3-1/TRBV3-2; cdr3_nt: TGTGCCAGCAGCCCGATCGGCAGGGGTGAATCTGGGGCCAACGTCCTGACTTTC; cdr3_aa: CASSPIGRGESGANVLTF
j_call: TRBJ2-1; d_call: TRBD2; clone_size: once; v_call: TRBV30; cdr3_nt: TGTGCCTGGACGACCGGGACTAGCGGCTTCAATGAGCAGTTCTTC; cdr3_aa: CAWTTGTSGFNEQFF
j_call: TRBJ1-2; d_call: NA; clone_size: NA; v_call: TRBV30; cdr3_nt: TGTGCCTGGCGACGGGAGAGTGGTGGCTACACCTTC; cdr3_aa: CAWRRESGGYTF
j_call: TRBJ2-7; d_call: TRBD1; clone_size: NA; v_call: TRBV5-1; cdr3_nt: TGCGCCAGCAGATTCAGGACAGGGGGCGTTAGGAACGAGCAGTACTTC; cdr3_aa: CASRFRTGGVRNEQYF
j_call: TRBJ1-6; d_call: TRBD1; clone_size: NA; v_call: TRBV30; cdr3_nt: TGTGCCTGGAGTGTCAGGGACAGCCTAAAATCTAATTCACCCCTCCACTTT; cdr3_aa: CAWSVRDSLKSNSPLHF
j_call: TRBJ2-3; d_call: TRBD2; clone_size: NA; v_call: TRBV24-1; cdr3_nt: TGTGCCACCAGTGATCCGTCACTAGCGGGAGAGAGCTGGGATACGCAGTATTTT; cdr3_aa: CATSDPSLAGESWDTQYF
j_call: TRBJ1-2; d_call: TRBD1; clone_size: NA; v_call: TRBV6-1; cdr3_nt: TGTGCCAGCAGTGAAACCCCGACAGGGGCGGTTGGCTACACCTTC; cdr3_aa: CASSETPTGAVGYTF
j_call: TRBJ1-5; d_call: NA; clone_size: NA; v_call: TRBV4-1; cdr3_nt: TGCGCCAGCAGCCAAGATGGGACACACAATCAGCCCCAGCATTTT; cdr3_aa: CASSQDGTHNQPQHF
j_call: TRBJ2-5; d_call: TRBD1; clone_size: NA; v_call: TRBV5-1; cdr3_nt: TGCGCCAGCAGCTTGGAGGGACAGCAAGAGACCCAGTACTTC; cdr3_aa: CASSLEGQQETQYF